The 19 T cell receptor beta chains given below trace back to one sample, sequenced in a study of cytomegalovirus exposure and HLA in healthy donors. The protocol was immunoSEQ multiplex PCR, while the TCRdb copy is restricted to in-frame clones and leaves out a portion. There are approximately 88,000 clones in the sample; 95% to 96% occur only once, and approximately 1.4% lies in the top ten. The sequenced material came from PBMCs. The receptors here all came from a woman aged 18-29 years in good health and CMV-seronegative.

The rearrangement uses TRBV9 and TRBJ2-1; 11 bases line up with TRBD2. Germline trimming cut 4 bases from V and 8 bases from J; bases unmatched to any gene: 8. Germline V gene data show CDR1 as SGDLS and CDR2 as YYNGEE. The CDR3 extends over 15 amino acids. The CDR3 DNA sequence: TGTGCCAGCAGCACCACTAGCGGGAGTGTATATGAGCAGTTCTTC. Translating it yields CASSTTSGSVYEQFF. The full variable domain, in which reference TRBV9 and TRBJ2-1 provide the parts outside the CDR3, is DSGVTQTPKHLITATGQRVTLRCSPRSGDLSVYWYQQSLDQGLQFLIQYYNGEERAKGNILERFSAQQFPDLHSELNLSSLELGDSALYFCASSTTSGSVYEQFFGPGTRLTVL.

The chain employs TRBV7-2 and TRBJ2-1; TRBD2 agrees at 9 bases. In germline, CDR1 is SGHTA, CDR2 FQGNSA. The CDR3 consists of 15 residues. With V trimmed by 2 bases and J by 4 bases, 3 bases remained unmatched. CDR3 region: CASSLLAGPYNEQFF. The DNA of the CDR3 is TGTGCCAGCAGCTTACTAGCGGGACCTTACAATGAGCAGTTCTTC. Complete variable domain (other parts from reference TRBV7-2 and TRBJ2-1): GAGVSQSPSNKVTEKGKDVELRCDPISGHTALYWYRQSLGQGLEFLIYFQGNSAPDKSGLPSDRFSAERTGGSVSTLTIQRTQQEDSAVYLCASSLLAGPYNEQFFGPGTRLTVL.

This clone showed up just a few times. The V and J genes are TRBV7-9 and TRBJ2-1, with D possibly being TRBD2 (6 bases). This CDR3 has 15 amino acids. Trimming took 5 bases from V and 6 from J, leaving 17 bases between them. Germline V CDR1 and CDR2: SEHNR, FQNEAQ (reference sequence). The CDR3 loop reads CASSQRREASNEQFF. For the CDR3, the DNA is TGTGCCAGCAGCCAAAGGAGGGAGGCCTCCAATGAGCAGTTCTTC.

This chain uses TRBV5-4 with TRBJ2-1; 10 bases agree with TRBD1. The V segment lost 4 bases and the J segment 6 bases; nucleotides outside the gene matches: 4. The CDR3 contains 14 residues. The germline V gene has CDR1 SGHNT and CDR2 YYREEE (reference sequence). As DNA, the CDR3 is TGTGCCAGCAGCATGGGACAGGGGCCCAATGAGCAGTTCTTC. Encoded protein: CASSMGQGPNEQFF.

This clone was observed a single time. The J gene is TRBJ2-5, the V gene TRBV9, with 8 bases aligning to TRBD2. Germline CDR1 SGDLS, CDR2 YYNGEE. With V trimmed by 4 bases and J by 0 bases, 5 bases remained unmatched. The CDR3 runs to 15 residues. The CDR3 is CASSPRGLDQETQYF. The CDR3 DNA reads TGTGCCAGCAGCCCCCGGGGACTAGACCAAGAGACCCAGTACTTC.

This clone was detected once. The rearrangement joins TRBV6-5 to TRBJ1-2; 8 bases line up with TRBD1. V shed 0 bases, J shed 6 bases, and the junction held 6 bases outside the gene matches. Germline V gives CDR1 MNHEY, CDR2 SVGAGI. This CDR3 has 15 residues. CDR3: CASSYSTGVKNGYTF. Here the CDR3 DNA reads TGTGCCAGCAGTTACTCGACAGGGGTGAAAAATGGCTACACCTTC.

This chain's CDR3 is CASTEHLAKNIQYF. In DNA, the CDR3 is TGTGCCAGCACCGAACACCTAGCCAAAAACATTCAGTACTTC. The chain recombines TRBV6-6 with TRBJ2-4, with D unclear. The V end was cut by 7 bases, the J end by 0 bases, with 10 bases between. Germline V CDR1 and CDR2: MNHNY, SVGAGI (reference sequence). The CDR3 covers 14 residues.

DNA of the CDR3: TGTGCCAGCAGAGACAGCTTTACCTTGAACACTGAAGCTTTCTTT. Its translation: CASRDSFTLNTEAFF. The gene calls are TRBV2 and TRBJ1-1, with D perhaps matching TRBD1 (5 bases). V was cut by 6 bases and J by 0 bases, with 14 bases left in between. CDR3 length: 15 amino acids. Germline V CDR1 and CDR2: SNHLY, FYNNEI. Complete variable domain (other parts from reference TRBV2 and TRBJ1-1): EPEVTQTPSHQVTQMGQEVILRCVPISNHLYFYWYRQILGQKVEFLVSFYNNEISEKSEIFDDQFSVERPDGSNFTLKIRSTKLEDSAMYFCASRDSFTLNTEAFFGQGTRLTVV.

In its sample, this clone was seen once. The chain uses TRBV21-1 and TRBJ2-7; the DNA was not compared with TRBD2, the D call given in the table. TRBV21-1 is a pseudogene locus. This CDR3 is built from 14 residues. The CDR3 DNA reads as TGTGCCAGCACCAAGACTAATTTCTCCTACGAGCAGTACTTC. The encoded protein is CASTKTNFSYEQYF.

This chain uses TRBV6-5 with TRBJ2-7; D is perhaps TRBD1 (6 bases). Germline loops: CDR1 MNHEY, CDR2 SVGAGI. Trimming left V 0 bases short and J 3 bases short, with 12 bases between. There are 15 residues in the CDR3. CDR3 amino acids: CASSYSILGGYEQYF. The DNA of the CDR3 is TGTGCCAGCAGTTACTCCATACTAGGGGGCTACGAGCAGTACTTC.

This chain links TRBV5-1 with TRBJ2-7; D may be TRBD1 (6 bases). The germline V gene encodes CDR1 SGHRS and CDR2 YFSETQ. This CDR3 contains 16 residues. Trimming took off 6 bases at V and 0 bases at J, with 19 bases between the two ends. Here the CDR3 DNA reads TGCGCCAGCACTGCGAACGGACAGTTTTCCTCCTACGAGCAGTACTTC. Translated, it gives CASTANGQFSSYEQYF.

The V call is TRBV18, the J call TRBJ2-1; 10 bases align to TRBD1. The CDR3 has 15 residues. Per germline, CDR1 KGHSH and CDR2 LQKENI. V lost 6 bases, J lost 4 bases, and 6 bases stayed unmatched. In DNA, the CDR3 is TGTGCCAGCTCGCCGGACAGGGGGGTGTACAATGAGCAGTTCTTC. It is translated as CASSPDRGVYNEQFF.

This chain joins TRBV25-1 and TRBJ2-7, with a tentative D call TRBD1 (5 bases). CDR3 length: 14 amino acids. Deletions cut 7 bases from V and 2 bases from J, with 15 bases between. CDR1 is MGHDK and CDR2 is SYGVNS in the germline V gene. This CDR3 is CASTPAGPTYEQYF. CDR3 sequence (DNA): TGTGCCAGCACCCCGGCAGGGCCTACCTACGAGCAGTACTTC.

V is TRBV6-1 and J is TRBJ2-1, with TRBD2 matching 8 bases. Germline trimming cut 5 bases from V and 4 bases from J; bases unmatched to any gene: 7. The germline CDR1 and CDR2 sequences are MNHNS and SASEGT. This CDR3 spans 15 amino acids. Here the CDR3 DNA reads TGTGCCAGCAGTCTCCTGGCGGGAGGTTACAATGAGCAGTTCTTC. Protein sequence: CASSLLAGGYNEQFF.

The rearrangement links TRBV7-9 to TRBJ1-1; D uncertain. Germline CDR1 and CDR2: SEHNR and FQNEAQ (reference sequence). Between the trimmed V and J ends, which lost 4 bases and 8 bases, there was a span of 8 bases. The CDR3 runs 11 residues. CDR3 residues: CASSSGSEAFF. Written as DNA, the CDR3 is TGTGCCAGCAGCTCAGGATCCGAAGCTTTCTTT.

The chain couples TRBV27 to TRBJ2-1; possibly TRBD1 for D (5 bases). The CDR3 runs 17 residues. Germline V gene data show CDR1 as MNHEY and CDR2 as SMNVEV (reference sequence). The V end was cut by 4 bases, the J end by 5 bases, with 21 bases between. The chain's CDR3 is CASSSLPRPGADNEQFF. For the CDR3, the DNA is TGTGCCAGCAGTTCCCTACCTCGACCTGGGGCGGACAATGAGCAGTTCTTC.

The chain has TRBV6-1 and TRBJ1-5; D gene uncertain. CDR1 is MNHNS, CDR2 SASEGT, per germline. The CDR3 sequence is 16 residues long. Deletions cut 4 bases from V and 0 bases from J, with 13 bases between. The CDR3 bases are TGTGCCAGCAGTGGAAGAACGGTTAATAGCAATCAGCCCCAGCATTTT. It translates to CASSGRTVNSNQPQHF.

CDR3: CASSPGEQTYEQYF. The DNA of the CDR3 is TGTGCCAGCTCACCGGGAGAACAGACCTACGAGCAGTACTTC. The V call is TRBV18, the J call TRBJ2-7; the D gene is possibly TRBD2 (5 bases). This CDR3 region has 14 residues. Germline V gene data show CDR1 as KGHSH and CDR2 as LQKENI. V lost 3 bases to trimming and J lost 2 bases, with 11 bases between them.

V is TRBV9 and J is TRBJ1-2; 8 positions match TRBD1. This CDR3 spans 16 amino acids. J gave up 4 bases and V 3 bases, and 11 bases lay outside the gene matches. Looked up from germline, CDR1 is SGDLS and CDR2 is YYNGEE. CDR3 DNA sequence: TGTGCCAGCAGCGAACTGACTCAGGGGGCTGGCTATGGCTACACCTTC. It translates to CASSELTQGAGYGYTF. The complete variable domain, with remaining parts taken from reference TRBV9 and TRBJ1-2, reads DSGVTQTPKHLITATGQRVTLRCSPRSGDLSVYWYQQSLDQGLQFLIQYYNGEERAKGNILERFSAQQFPDLHSELNLSSLELGDSALYFCASSELTQGAGYGYTFGSGTRLTVV.